One sample yielded the 8 T cell receptor beta chains listed below, sequenced in a study of cytomegalovirus exposure and HLA in healthy donors. Primers: 60 Vbeta forward and 13 Jbeta reverse. Measured with immunoSEQ multiplex PCR; TCRdb has only the in-frame clones, and not every one. The top ten clones hold 11% to 15% of a sample with some 90,000 clones, approximately 72% of them seen once. The sample consisted of PBMCs. The receptors stem from a woman between 70 and 85 years old in good health and CMV-seropositive.

V gene TRBV2 combines with J gene TRBJ2-5; 9 nucleotides agree with TRBD2. The J call may not be correct, given that the DNA end is closer to TRBJ2-7. The CDR3 runs to 15 residues. CDR1 and CDR2 (germline): SNHLY, FYNNEI. CDR3 in DNA: TGTGCCAGTAGAGTCGGACTAGCGCTTTCCTACGAGCAGTACTTC. Its protein product is CASRVGLALSYEQYF.

A remark on this clone: Other nucleotide sequences from this sample produce the same CDR3. The chain couples TRBV5-1 to TRBJ2-5, with TRBD2 matching 11 bases. J gave up 5 bases and V 0 bases, and 3 bases lay outside the gene matches. This CDR3 has 15 residues. Looked up from germline, CDR1 is SGHRS and CDR2 is YFSETQ. The DNA for the CDR3 is TGCGCCAGCAGCTTGGGATTAGCGGGAGGGGAGACCCAGTACTTC. This gives the protein CASSLGLAGGETQYF. The full variable domain, its missing parts supplied by reference TRBV5-1 and TRBJ2-5, is KAGVTQTPRYLIKTRGQQVTLSCSPISGHRSVSWYQQTPGQGLQFLFEYFSETQRNKGNFPGRFSGRQFSNSRSEMNVSTLELGDSALYLCASSLGLAGGETQYFGPGTRLLVL.

In its sample, this clone was seen once. The chain joins TRBV19 to TRBJ1-1; 10 nucleotides line up with TRBD1. Per germline, CDR1 LNHDA and CDR2 SQIVND (reference sequence). This CDR3 has 15 amino acids. Trimming removed 6 bases from V and 12 bases from J; junction bases left unmatched: 16. CDR3 sequence (DNA): TGTGCCAGTAGCCCTCTCGGGACAGGGGATTTTAGGACTTTCTTT. This gives the protein CASSPLGTGDFRTFF. The full variable domain, in which reference TRBV19 and TRBJ1-1 provide the parts outside the CDR3, is DGGITQSPKYLFRKEGQNVTLSCEQNLNHDAMYWYRQDPGQGLRLIYYSQIVNDFQKGDIAEGYSVSREKKESFPLTVTSAQKNPTAFYLCASSPLGTGDFRTFFGQGTRLTVV.

J is TRBJ1-1 and V is TRBV2; 10 bases fit TRBD1. This CDR3 contains 13 residues. In germline, CDR1 is SNHLY, CDR2 FYNNEI. V gave up 7 bases and J gave up 6 bases; unmatched junction bases: 5. The CDR3 DNA reads as TGTGCCAGCAATCGGGACAGGGGCCCTGAAGCTTTCTTT. It codes for CASNRDRGPEAFF. The variable domain in full, with the rest retrieved from reference TRBV2 and TRBJ1-1, is EPEVTQTPSHQVTQMGQEVILRCVPISNHLYFYWYRQILGQKVEFLVSFYNNEISEKSEIFDDQFSVERPDGSNFTLKIRSTKLEDSAMYFCASNRDRGPEAFFGQGTRLTVV.

This chain uses TRBV28 with TRBJ2-1; D remains unclear. CDR1 and CDR2 (germline): MDHEN, SYDVKM. V gave up 2 bases and J gave up 10 bases, with 24 bases separating them. CDR3 length: 17 residues. In DNA form, the CDR3 reads TGTGCCAGCAGTTTACAAGAGATCGCCTCCTTAGCAGAGGAGCAGTTCTTC. Translating gives CASSLQEIASLAEEQFF.

The V call is TRBV10-2, the J call TRBJ1-2; D uncertain. The germline V gene has CDR1 WSHSY and CDR2 SAAADI. V was shortened by 0 bases and J by 8 bases, with 13 bases between the two germline ends. The CDR3 covers 14 residues. The CDR3 sequence: CASSESAASWGYTF. The DNA of the CDR3 is TGCGCCAGCAGTGAGTCGGCAGCTAGCTGGGGCTACACCTTC.

The V gene is TRBV28, the J gene TRBJ1-2; 10 bases map to TRBD1. This CDR3 is built from 15 residues. Germline CDR1 MDHEN, CDR2 SYDVKM. Trimming removed 3 bases from V and 5 bases from J; junction bases left unmatched: 6. CDR3 sequence reads: CASSFARTGGYGYTF. DNA of the CDR3: TGTGCCAGCAGTTTCGCCAGGACAGGGGGGTATGGCTACACCTTC.

The CDR3 DNA is TGTGCCAGCAGCACAGGGGCTAGCACAGATACGCAGTATTTT. It yields the protein CASSTGASTDTQYF. The rearrangement joins TRBV11-3 to TRBJ2-3; 7 bases are a match to TRBD1. V shed 5 bases, J shed 0 bases, and the junction held 2 bases outside the gene matches. CDR1 is SGHNT and CDR2 is YENEEA in the germline V gene. This CDR3 region has 14 residues.